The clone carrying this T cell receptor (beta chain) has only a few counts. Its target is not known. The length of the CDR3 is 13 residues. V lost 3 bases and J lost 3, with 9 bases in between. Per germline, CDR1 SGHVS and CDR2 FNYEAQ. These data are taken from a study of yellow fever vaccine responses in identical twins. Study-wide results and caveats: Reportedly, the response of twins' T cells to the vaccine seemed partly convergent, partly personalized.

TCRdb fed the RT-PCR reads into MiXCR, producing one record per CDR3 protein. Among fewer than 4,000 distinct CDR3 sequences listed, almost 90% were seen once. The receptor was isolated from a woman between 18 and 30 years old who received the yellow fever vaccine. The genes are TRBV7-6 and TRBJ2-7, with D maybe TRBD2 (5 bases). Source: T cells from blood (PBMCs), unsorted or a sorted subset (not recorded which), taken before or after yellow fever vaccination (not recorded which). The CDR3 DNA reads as TGTGCCAGCAGCTTGACGGCGGGCTACGAGCAGTACTTC. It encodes CASSLTAGYEQYF.